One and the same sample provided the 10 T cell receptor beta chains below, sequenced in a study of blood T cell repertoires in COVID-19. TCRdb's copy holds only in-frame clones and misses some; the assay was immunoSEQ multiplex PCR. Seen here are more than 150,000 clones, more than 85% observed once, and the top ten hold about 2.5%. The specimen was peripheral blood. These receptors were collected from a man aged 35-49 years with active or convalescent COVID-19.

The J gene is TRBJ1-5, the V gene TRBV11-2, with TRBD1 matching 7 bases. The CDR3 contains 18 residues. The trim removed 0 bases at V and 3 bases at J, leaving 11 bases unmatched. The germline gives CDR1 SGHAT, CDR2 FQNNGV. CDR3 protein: CASSLDLGRGSPNQPQHF. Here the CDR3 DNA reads TGTGCCAGCAGCTTAGATCTCGGCAGGGGGTCTCCCAATCAGCCCCAGCATTTT.

CDR3 protein: CASSFEFSYNEQFF. The CDR3 DNA is TGTGCCAGCAGTTTCGAGTTCTCCTACAATGAGCAGTTCTTC. The chain combines TRBV28 with TRBJ2-1; the D is unclear. V was clipped by 3 bases and J by 0 bases, with 6 bases between them. CDR1 is MDHEN, CDR2 SYDVKM, per germline. CDR3 length: 14 residues. Looking up the rest from reference TRBV28 and TRBJ2-1 gives the full variable domain: DVKVTQSSRYLVKRTGEKVFLECVQDMDHENMFWYRQDPGLGLRLIYFSYDVKMKEKGDIPEGYSVSREKKERFSLILESASTNQTSMYLCASSFEFSYNEQFFGPGTRLTVL.

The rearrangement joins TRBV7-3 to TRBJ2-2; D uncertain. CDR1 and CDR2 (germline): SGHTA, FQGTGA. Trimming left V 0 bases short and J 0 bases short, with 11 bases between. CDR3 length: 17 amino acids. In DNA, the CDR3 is TGTGCCAGCAGCTTAACATTAACTGTCGCGAACACCGGGGAGCTGTTTTTT. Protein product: CASSLTLTVANTGELFF.

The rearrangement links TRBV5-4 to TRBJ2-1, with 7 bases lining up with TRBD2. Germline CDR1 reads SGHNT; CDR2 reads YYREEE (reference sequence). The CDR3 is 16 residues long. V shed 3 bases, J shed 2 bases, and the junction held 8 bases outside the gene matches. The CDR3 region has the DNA TGTGCCAGCAGCTGCTACCGGGACTACACCTACAATGAGCAGTTCTTC. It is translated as CASSCYRDYTYNEQFF.

CDR3 sequence: CASSATGFKYEQYF. CDR3 bases: TGTGCCAGCAGTGCCACAGGGTTTAAGTATGAGCAGTACTTC. The chain is built from TRBV2 and TRBJ2-7; D might be TRBD1 (6 bases). Trimming removed 4 bases at V and 7 bases at J, with 17 bases between. The CDR3 runs 14 residues. Germline V gene data show CDR1 as SNHLY and CDR2 as FYNNEI.

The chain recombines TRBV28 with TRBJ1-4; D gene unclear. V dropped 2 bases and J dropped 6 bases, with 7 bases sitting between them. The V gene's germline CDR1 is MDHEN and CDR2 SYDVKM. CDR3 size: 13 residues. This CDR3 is CASSLSGHEKLFF. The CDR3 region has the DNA TGTGCCAGCAGTTTAAGCGGACATGAAAAACTGTTTTTT. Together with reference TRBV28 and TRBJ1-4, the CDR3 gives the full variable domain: DVKVTQSSRYLVKRTGEKVFLECVQDMDHENMFWYRQDPGLGLRLIYFSYDVKMKEKGDIPEGYSVSREKKERFSLILESASTNQTSMYLCASSLSGHEKLFFGSGTQLSVL.

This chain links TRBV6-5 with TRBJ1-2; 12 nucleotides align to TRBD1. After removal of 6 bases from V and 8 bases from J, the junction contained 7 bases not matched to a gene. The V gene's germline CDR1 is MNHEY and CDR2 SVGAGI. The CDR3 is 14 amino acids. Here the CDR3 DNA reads TGTGCCAGCAGATTGGGACAGGGGGCGCCGGGCTACACCTTC. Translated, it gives CASRLGQGAPGYTF.

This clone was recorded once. In nucleotides, the CDR3 is TGTGCCAGCAGTTTAGGGGACAGCCGTTCGAACACTGAAGCTTTCTTT. This codes for CASSLGDSRSNTEAFF. V gene TRBV28 combines with J gene TRBJ1-1; 7 bases map to TRBD1. This CDR3 is 16 amino acids long. V lost 2 bases to trimming and J lost 1 base; unmatched junction nucleotides: 7. The germline V gene has CDR1 MDHEN and CDR2 SYDVKM.

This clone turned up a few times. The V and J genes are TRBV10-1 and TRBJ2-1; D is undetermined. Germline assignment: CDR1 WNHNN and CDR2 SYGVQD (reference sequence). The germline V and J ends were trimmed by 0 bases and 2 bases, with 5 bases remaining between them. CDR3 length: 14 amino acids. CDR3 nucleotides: TGCGCCAGCAGTGAGTCCCTAGCCTACAATGAGCAGTTCTTC. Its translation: CASSESLAYNEQFF.

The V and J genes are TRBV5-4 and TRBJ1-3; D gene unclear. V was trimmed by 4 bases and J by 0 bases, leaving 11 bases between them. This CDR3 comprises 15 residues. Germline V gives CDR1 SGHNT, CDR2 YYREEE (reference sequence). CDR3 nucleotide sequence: TGTGCCAGCAGCCTACCTGGTAGCTCTGGAAACACCATATATTTT. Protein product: CASSLPGSSGNTIYF.